The T cell receptor (beta chain) described here comes from a study of blood T cell repertoires in COVID-19. For the study at large: Acute-phase and convalescent COVID-19 samples originated in the United States, Italy and Spain. T cells, B-cell-depleted T cells, or PBMCs provided the cDNA or gDNA that served as material.

Original data processing: Amplification from reference gene primers served as the basis for estimated nucleated cell counts. Here immunoSEQ multiplex PCR was the method, and the copy in TCRdb shows in-frame clones only, minus some. V, J and clone size are those of that table, while D and trimming were read from the DNA. Among roughly 200,000 clones listed, around 80% were seen once. V gave up 4 bases and J gave up 10 bases; unmatched junction bases: 8. Germline V gene data show CDR1 as SGHRS and CDR2 as YFSETQ. This CDR3 region has 15 residues. The clonotype originates from a woman of 80 years or more with active or convalescent COVID-19. V usage is TRBV5-1 and J usage is TRBJ2-2, with TRBD2 identical over 12 bases. Material for sequencing was peripheral blood. DNA of the CDR3: TGCGCCAGCAGCACGTCCGGGACTAGCGGGTTGGAGCTGTTTTTT. It is translated as CASSTSGTSGLELFF. The full variable domain, its missing parts supplied by reference TRBV5-1 and TRBJ2-2, is KAGVTQTPRYLIKTRGQQVTLSCSPISGHRSVSWYQQTPGQGLQFLFEYFSETQRNKGNFPGRFSGRQFSNSRSEMNVSTLELGDSALYLCASSTSGTSGLELFFGEGSRLTVL.